This T cell receptor beta chain originates from a study of T cell responses to AZD1222 COVID-19 vaccine. The CDR3 is 15 amino acids. The germline gives CDR1 SGHNT, CDR2 YENEEA. V was shortened by 5 bases and J by 2 bases, with 15 bases between the two germline ends. Profiling relied on immunoSEQ multiplex PCR, and the TCRdb table lists in-frame clones only, not all of them. The sample shows fewer than 200,000 clones, about 90% of them seen only once. This clone was counted once. Its target is not known. Study-wide results and caveats: At baseline, just 6 or 7 AZD1222 recipients tested seropositive.

The TCR sequence derives from an adult in good health. This chain links TRBV11-3 with TRBJ1-2; D unclear. Material: peripheral blood, obtained on day 0 of MenACWY control vaccination. The CDR3 is CASSLTPSENYGYTF. In DNA form, the CDR3 reads TGTGCCAGCAGCCTAACCCCGTCCGAAAACTATGGCTACACCTTC.